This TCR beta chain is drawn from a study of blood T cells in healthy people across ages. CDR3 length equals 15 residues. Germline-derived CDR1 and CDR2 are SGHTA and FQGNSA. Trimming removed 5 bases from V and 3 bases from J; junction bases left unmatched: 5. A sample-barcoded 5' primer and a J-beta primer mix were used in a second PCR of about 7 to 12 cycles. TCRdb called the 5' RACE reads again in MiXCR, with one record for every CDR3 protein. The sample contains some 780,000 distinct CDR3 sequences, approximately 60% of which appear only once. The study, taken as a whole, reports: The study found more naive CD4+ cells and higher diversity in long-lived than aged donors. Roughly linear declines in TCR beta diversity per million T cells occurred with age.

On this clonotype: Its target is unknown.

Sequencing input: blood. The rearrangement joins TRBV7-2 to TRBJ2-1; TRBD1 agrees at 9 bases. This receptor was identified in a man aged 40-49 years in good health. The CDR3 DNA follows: TGTGCCAGCAGCCGGGACAGGGACTACTACAATGAGCAGTTCTTC. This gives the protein CASSRDRDYYNEQFF.